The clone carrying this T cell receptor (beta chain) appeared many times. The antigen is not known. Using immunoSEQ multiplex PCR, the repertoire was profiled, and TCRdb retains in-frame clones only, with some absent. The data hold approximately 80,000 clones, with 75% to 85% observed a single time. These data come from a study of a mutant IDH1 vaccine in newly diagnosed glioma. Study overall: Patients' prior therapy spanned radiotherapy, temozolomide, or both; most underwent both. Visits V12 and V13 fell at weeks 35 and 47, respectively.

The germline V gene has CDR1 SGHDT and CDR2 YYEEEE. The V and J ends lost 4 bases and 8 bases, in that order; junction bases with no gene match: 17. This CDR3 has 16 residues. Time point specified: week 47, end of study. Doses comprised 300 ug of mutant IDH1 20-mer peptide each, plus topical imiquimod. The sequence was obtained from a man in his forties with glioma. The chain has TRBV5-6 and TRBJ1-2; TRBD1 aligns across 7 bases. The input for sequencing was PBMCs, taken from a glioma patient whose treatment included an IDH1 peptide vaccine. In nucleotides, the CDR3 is TGTGCCAGCAGCCCATTAAGTCGACAGGGCGGGGACGGCTACACCTTC. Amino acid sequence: CASSPLSRQGGDGYTF.